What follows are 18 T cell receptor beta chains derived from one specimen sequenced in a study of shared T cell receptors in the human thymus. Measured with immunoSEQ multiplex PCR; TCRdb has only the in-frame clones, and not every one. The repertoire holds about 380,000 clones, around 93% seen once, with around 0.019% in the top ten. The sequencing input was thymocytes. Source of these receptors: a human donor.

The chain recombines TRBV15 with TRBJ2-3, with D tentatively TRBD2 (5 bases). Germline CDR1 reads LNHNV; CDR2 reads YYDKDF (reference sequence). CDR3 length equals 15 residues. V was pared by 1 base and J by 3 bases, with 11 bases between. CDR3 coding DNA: TGTGCCACCAGCAGAGGGGCCCGGGGTACAGATACGCAGTATTTT. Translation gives CATSRGARGTDTQYF.

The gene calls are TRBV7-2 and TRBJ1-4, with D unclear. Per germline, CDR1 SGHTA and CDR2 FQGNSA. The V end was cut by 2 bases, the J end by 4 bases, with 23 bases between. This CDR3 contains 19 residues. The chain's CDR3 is CASSLYPGRRRPINEKLFF. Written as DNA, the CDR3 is TGTGCCAGCAGCTTATACCCAGGTCGGAGGAGGCCGATTAATGAAAAACTGTTTTTT. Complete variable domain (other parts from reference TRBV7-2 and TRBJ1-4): GAGVSQSPSNKVTEKGKDVELRCDPISGHTALYWYRQSLGQGLEFLIYFQGNSAPDKSGLPSDRFSAERTGGSVSTLTIQRTQQEDSAVYLCASSLYPGRRRPINEKLFFGSGTQLSVL.

The CDR3 reads CASSLGGAGQGETQYF. The DNA for the CDR3 is TGTGCCAGCAGTTTAGGGGGAGCGGGGCAGGGTGAGACCCAGTACTTC. The V and J genes are TRBV27 and TRBJ2-5; 7 bases map to TRBD2. CDR3 length: 16 amino acids. The trim removed 2 bases at V and 5 bases at J, leaving 11 bases unmatched. Germline CDR1 and CDR2: MNHEY and SMNVEV (reference sequence).

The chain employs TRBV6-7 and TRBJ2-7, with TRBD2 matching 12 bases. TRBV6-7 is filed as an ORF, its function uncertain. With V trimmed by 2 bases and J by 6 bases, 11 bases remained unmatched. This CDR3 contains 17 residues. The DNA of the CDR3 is TGTGCCAGCAGTTACCTGGGACTAGCGGGCCAGGGGTGCGAGCAGTACTTC. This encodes CASSYLGLAGQGCEQYF.

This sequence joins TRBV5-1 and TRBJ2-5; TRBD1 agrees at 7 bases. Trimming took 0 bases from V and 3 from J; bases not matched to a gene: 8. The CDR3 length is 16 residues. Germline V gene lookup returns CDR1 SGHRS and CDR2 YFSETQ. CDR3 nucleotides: TGCGCCAGCAGCTTGGCGTCACAGGGGAAAGAAGAGACCCAGTACTTC. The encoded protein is CASSLASQGKEETQYF.

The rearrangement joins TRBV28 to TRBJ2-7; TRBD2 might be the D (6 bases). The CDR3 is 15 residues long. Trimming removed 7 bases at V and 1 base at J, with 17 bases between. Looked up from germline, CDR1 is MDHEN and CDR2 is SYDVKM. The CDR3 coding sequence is TGTGCCAGCACTTTTAGGAGGGCATCATCCTACGAGCAGTACTTC. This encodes CASTFRRASSYEQYF.

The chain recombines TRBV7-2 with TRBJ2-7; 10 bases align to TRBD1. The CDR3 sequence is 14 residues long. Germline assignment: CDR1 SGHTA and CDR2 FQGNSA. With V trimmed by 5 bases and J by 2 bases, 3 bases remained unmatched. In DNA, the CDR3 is TGTGCCAGCAGCCACGACAGGGGGCCCTACGAGCAGTACTTC. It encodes CASSHDRGPYEQYF.

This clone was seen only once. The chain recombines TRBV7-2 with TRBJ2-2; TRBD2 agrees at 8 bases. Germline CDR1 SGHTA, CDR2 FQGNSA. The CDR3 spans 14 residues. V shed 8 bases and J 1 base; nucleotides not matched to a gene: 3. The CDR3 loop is CASGTSGNTGELFF. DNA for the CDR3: TGTGCCAGCGGAACTAGCGGGAACACCGGGGAGCTGTTTTTT.

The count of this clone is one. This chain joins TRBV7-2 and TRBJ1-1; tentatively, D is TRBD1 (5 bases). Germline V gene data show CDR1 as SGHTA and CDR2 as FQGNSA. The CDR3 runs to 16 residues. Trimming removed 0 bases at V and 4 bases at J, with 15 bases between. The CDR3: CASSLAHSAGTTEAFF. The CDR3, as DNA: TGTGCCAGCAGCTTAGCCCACTCTGCAGGGACCACTGAAGCTTTCTTT.

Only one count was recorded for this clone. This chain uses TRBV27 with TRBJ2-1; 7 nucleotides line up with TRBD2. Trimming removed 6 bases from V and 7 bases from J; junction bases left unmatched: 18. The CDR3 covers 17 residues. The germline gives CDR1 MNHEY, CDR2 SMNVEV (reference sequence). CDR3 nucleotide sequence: TGTGCCAGCAGGTTTCGAAAAGCGGGAATCGGGTTAAATGAGCAGTTCTTC. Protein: CASRFRKAGIGLNEQFF.

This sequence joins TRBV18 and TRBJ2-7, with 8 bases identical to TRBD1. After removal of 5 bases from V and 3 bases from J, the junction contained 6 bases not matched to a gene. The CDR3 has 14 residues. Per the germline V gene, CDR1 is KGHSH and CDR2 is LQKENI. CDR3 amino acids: CASSNGQGDYEQYF. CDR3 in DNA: TGTGCCAGCTCAAACGGACAGGGCGACTACGAGCAGTACTTC.

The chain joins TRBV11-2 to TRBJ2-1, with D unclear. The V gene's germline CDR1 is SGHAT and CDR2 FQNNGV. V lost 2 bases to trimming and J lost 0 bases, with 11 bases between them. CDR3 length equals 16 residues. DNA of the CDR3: TGTGCCAGCAGCTTATGGTCCCGGATCTCCTACAATGAGCAGTTCTTC. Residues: CASSLWSRISYNEQFF.

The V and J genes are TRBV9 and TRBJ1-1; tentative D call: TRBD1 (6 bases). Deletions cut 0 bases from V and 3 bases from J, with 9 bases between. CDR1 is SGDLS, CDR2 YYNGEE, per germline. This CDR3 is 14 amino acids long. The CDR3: CASSVEGGDTEAFF. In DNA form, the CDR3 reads TGTGCCAGCAGCGTAGAAGGGGGAGACACTGAAGCTTTCTTT.

CDR3 sequence: CASTPEKNTGELFF. The CDR3 DNA sequence: TGCGCCAGCACCCCAGAAAAGAACACCGGGGAGCTGTTTTTT. The rearrangement links TRBV5-1 to TRBJ2-2; no firm D call. The germline CDR1 and CDR2 sequences are SGHRS and YFSETQ. The CDR3 length is 14 residues. V shed 6 bases and J shed 1 base, with 10 bases lying between them.

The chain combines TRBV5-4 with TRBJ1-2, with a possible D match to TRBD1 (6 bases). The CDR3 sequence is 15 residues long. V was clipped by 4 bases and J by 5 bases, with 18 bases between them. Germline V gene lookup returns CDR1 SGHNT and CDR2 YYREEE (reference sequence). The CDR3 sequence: CASSAFETGYYGYTF. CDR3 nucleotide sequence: TGTGCCAGCAGCGCTTTTGAGACAGGTTATTATGGCTACACCTTC.

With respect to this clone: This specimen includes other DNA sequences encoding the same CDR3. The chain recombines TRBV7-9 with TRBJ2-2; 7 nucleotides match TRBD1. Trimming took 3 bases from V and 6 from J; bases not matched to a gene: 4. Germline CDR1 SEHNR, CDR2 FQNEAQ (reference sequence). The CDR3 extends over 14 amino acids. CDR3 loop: CASSLRQGSGELFF. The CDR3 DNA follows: TGTGCCAGCAGCTTGAGACAGGGATCCGGGGAGCTGTTTTTT.

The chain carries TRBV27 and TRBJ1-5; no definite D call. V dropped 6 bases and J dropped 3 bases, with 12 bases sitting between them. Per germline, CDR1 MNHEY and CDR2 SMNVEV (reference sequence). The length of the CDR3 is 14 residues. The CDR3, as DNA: TGTGCCAGCAGCCGGCAGTCAGACAATCAGCCCCAGCATTTT. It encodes CASSRQSDNQPQHF.

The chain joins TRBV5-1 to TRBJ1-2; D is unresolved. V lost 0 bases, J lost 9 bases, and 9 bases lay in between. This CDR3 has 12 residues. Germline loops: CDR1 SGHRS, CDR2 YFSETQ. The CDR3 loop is CASSLGIQSYTF. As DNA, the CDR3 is TGCGCCAGCAGCTTGGGAATACAGAGCTACACCTTC. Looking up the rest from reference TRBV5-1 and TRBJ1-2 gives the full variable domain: KAGVTQTPRYLIKTRGQQVTLSCSPISGHRSVSWYQQTPGQGLQFLFEYFSETQRNKGNFPGRFSGRQFSNSRSEMNVSTLELGDSALYLCASSLGIQSYTFGSGTRLTVV.